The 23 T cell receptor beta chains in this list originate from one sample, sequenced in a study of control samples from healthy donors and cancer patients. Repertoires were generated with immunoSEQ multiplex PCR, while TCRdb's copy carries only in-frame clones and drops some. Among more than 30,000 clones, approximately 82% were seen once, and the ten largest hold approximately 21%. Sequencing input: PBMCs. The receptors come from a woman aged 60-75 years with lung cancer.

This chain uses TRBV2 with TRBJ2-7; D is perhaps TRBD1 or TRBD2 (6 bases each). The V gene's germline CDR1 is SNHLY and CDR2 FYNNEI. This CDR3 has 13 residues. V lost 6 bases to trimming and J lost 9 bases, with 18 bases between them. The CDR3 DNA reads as TGTGCCAGCAGGGGGACCCTGGGGGGCGGGCAGTACTTC. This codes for CASRGTLGGGQYF.

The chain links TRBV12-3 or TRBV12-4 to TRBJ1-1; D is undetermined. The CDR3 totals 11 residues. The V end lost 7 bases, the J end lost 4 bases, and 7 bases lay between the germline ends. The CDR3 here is CASNPLTEAFF. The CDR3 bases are TGTGCCAGCAACCCCCTCACTGAAGCTTTCTTT.

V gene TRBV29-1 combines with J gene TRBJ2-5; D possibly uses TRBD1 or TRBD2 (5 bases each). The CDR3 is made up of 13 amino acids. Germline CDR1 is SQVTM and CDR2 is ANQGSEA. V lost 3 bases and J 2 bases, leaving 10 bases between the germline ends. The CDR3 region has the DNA TGCAGCGTTGAGTGGGGGAAACAAGAGACCCAGTACTTC. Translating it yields CSVEWGKQETQYF.

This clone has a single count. CDR3 region: CASSFTGVLSTEAFF. The CDR3 region has the DNA TGTGCCAGCAGCTTTACAGGGGTTTTGAGCACTGAAGCTTTCTTT. The chain carries TRBV11-2 and TRBJ1-1, with 7 bases lining up with TRBD1. After removal of 3 bases from V and 4 bases from J, the junction contained 8 bases not matched to a gene. Per germline, CDR1 SGHAT and CDR2 FQNNGV. The CDR3 contains 15 residues.

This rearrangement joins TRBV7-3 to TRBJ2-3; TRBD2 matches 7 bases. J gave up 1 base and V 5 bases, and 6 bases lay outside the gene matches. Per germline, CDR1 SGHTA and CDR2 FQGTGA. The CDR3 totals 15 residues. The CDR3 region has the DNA TGTGCCAGCAGCACTGCACGGGGGGGCACAGATACGCAGTATTTT. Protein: CASSTARGGTDTQYF.

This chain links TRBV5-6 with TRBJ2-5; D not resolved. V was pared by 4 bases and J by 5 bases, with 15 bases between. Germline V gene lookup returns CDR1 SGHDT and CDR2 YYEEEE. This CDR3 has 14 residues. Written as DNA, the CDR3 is TGTGCCAGCAGCATCGAGGACGGATGGGAGACCCAGTACTTC. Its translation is CASSIEDGWETQYF.

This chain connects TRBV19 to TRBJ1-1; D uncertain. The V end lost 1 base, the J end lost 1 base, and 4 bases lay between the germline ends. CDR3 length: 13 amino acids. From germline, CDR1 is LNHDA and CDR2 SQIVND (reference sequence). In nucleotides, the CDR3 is TGTGCCAGTAGTATAGCACGGAACACTGAAGCTTTCTTT. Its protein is CASSIARNTEAFF.

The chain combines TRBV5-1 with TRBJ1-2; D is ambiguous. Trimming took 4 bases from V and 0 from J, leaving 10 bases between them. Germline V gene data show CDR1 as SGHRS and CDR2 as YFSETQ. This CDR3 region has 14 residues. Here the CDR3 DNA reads TGCGCCAGCAGCCTCGGGGATTCTAACTATGGCTACACCTTC. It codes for CASSLGDSNYGYTF.

The CDR3 DNA reads TGTGCCAGCAGCTTGGGGACTAGCGGCTACGAGCAGTACTTC. It specifies CASSLGTSGYEQYF. The chain links TRBV11-3 to TRBJ2-7; 11 bases agree with TRBD2. Unmatched junction bases numbered 1, after V lost 3 bases and J lost 3 bases. The germline V gene encodes CDR1 SGHNT and CDR2 YENEEA. The CDR3 is made up of 14 amino acids.

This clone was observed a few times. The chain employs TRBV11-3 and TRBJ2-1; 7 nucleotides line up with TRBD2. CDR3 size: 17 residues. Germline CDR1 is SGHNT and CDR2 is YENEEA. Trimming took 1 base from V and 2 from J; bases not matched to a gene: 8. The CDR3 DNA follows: TGTGCCAGCAGCTTAGGCATAGCGGGTGCCCCCTACAATGAGCAGTTCTTC. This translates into CASSLGIAGAPYNEQFF.

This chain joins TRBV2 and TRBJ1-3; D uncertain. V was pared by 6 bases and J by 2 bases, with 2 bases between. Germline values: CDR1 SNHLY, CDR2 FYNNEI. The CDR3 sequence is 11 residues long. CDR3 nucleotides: TGTGCCAGCAGCCCTGGAAACACCATATATTTT. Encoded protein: CASSPGNTIYF.

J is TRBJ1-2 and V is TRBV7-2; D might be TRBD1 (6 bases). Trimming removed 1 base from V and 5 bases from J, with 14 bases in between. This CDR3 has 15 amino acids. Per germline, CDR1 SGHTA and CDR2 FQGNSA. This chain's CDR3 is CASSLDRVGLYGYTF. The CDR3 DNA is TGTGCCAGCAGCTTAGACAGGGTCGGGCTTTATGGCTACACCTTC. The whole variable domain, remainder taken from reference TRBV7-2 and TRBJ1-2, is GAGVSQSPSNKVTEKGKDVELRCDPISGHTALYWYRQSLGQGLEFLIYFQGNSAPDKSGLPSDRFSAERTGGSVSTLTIQRTQQEDSAVYLCASSLDRVGLYGYTFGSGTRLTVV.

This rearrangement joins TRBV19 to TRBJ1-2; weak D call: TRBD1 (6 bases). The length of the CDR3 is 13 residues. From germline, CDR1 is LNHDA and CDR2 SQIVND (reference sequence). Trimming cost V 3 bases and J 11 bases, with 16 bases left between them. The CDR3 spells CASSIQGGGLYTF. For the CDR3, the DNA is TGTGCCAGTAGTATTCAAGGAGGGGGTCTATACACCTTC.

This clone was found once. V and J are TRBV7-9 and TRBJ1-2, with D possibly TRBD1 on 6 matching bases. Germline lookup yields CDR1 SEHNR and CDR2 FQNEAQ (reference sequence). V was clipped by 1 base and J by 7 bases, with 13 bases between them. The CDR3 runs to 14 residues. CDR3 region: CASSLDVRGIGYTF. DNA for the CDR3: TGTGCCAGCAGCTTAGATGTTAGGGGGATTGGCTACACCTTC. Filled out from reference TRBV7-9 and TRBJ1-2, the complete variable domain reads DTGVSQNPRHKITKRGQNVTFRCDPISEHNRLYWYRQTLGQGPEFLTYFQNEAQLEKSRLLSDRFSAERPKGSFSTLEIQRTEQGDSAMYLCASSLDVRGIGYTFGSGTRLTVV.

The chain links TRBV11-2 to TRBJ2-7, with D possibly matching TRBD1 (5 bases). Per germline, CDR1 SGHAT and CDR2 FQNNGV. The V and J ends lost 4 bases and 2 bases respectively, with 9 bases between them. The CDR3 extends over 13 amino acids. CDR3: CASSSLTAYEQYF. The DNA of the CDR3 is TGTGCCAGCAGCTCACTGACAGCCTACGAGCAGTACTTC.

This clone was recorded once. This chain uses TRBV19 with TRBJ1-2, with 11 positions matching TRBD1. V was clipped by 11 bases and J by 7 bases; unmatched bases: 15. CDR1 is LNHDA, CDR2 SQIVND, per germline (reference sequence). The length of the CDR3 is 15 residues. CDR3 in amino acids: CASRDRGSSLRGYTF. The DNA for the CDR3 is TGTGCCTCCAGGGACAGGGGGAGTTCCCTACGTGGCTACACCTTC.

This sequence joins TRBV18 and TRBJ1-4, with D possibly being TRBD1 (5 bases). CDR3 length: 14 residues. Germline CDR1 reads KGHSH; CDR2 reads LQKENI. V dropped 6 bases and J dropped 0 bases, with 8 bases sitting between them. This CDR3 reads CASSGTATNEKLFF. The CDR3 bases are TGTGCCAGCTCTGGGACTGCAACTAATGAAAAACTGTTTTTT.

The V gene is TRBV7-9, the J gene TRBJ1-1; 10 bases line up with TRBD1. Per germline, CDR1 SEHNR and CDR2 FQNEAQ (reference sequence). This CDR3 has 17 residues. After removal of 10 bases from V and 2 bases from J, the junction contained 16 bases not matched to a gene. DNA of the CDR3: TGTGCCACCGCTACTTCGGGACAGGGGTTGATAAACACTGAAGCTTTCTTT. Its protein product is CATATSGQGLINTEAFF. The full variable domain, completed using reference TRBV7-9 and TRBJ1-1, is DTGVSQNPRHKITKRGQNVTFRCDPISEHNRLYWYRQTLGQGPEFLTYFQNEAQLEKSRLLSDRFSAERPKGSFSTLEIQRTEQGDSAMYLCATATSGQGLINTEAFFGQGTRLTVV.

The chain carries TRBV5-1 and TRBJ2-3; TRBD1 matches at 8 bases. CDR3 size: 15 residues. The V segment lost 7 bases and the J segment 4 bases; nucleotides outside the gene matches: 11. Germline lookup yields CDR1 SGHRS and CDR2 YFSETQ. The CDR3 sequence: CASGWTGNEPDTQYF. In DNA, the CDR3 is TGCGCCAGCGGGTGGACAGGGAACGAACCAGATACGCAGTATTTT.

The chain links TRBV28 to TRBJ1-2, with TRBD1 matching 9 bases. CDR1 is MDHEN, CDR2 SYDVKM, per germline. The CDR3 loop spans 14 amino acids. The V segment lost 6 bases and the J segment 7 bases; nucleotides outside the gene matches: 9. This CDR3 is CASSPGDRAGGYTF. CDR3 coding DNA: TGTGCCAGCAGCCCTGGGGACAGGGCGGGTGGCTACACCTTC.

The CDR3 loop reads CASSAIGQPYGYTF. The CDR3 DNA sequence: TGTGCCAGCAGTGCAATCGGACAGCCCTATGGCTACACCTTC. The chain combines TRBV2 with TRBJ1-2, with a tentative D call TRBD1 (6 bases). CDR1 is SNHLY and CDR2 is FYNNEI in the germline V gene. V was trimmed by 4 bases and J by 4 bases, leaving 13 bases between them. The CDR3 spans 14 residues.

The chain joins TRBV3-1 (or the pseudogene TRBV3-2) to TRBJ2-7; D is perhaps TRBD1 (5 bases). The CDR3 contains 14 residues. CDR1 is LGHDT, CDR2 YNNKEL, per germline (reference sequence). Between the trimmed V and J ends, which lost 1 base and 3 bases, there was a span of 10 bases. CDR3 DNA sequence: TGTGCCAGCAGCCAAGGAGACAGTCGCTACGAGCAGTACTTC. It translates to CASSQGDSRYEQYF.

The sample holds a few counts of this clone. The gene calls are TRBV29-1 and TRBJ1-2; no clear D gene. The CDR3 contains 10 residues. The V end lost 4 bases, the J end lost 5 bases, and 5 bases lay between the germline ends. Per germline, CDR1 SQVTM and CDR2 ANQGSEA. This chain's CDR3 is CSVGEYGYTF. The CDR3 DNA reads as TGCAGCGTTGGAGAATATGGCTACACCTTC.